These 5 T cell receptor beta chains were all obtained from the same sample, sequenced in a study of molecular identifiers for immune sequencing clone quantification. TCRdb fed the PCR reads into MiXCR, producing one record per CDR3 protein. This table has about 640,000 distinct CDR3 sequences, approximately 20% appearing once. What was sequenced was naive CD8+ T cells from blood, with Jurkat cell RNA spiked in. Subset noted: FACS-sorted CD8+CD4-CCR7+CD45RA+ naive T cells. The receptor set was obtained from a human donor in good health. Some libraries in this study had Jurkat cell RNA spiked in.

Many counts were recorded for this clonotype. The J gene is TRBJ2-3, the V gene TRBV30; 8 bases map to TRBD2. The V gene's germline CDR1 is GTSNPN and CDR2 SVGIG (reference sequence). The CDR3 length is 15 residues. J lost 0 bases, V lost 6 bases, and 8 bases had no gene match. The chain's CDR3 is CACSLAVHSTDTQYF. The CDR3 DNA follows: TGTGCCTGTTCACTAGCGGTACATAGCACAGATACGCAGTATTTT.

The genes are TRBV27 and TRBJ2-7, with a tentative D call TRBD2 (5 bases). Trimming cost V 7 bases and J 3 bases, with 10 bases left between them. The CDR3 spans 12 residues. Germline loops: CDR1 MNHEY, CDR2 SMNVEV (reference sequence). This chain's CDR3 is CASMGVSYEQYF. The DNA of the CDR3 is TGTGCCAGCATGGGAGTAAGCTACGAGCAGTACTTC.

This clonotype was counted only a few times. The chain uses TRBV9 and TRBJ2-4; D is possibly TRBD2 (6 bases). The CDR3 sequence is 15 residues long. With 2 bases removed from V and 1 base from J, the gap between germline ends came to 10 bases. The germline V gene encodes CDR1 SGDLS and CDR2 YYNGEE. CDR3 sequence: CASSVGGLAKNIQYF. In DNA, the CDR3 is TGTGCCAGCAGCGTCGGGGGATTGGCCAAAAACATTCAGTACTTC.

V and J are TRBV27 and TRBJ2-7, with 9 bases lining up with TRBD1. J lost 6 bases, V lost 4 bases, and 7 bases had no gene match. The length of the CDR3 is 14 residues. CDR1 and CDR2 (germline): MNHEY, SMNVEV (reference sequence). The CDR3 region is CASSSTGGSSEQYF. For the CDR3, the DNA is TGTGCCAGCAGTTCGACAGGGGGATCCAGCGAGCAGTACTTC.

This clonotype has at least ten counts. This sequence joins TRBV19 and TRBJ2-5, with 11 bases fitting TRBD2. Germline CDR1 and CDR2: LNHDA and SQIVND (reference sequence). V gave up 6 bases and J gave up 1 base; unmatched junction bases: 16. This CDR3 is built from 19 residues. In DNA, the CDR3 is TGTGCCAGTAGCCTCGAATCTAGCGGGGGGTTCAACCTCCAAGAGACCCAGTACTTC. It is translated as CASSLESSGGFNLQETQYF.